This TCR beta chain was found in a study of cytomegalovirus exposure and HLA in healthy donors. Trimming at V came to 2 bases and at J to 4 bases, leaving 5 bases not matched to a gene. CDR3 size: 16 residues. Germline V CDR1 and CDR2: KGHSH, LQKENI. Study results and caveats: HLA-A and HLA-B allele assignments for most subjects were reportedly predicted accurately using TCR beta sequences. In a later analysis, most CMV-associated TCR beta chains appeared HLA-restricted.

About this clone itself: Its target is unknown.

PCR used 60 Vbeta primers and 13 Jbeta primers. Sequencing was performed with immunoSEQ multiplex PCR; in TCRdb, only in-frame clones are kept and a portion is missing. The table lists around 94,000 clones, around three fifths of them singletons. J is TRBJ2-2 and V is TRBV18; 9 bases are shared with TRBD1. What was sequenced was PBMCs. This clonotype originated in a man aged 25 to 40 in good health and CMV-seronegative. The CDR3 DNA follows: TGTGCCAGCTCACCAACCGGGACAGGGACCACCGGGGAGCTGTTTTTT. This translates into CASSPTGTGTTGELFF.